The next 10 T cell receptor beta chains were all read from a single sample in a study of cytomegalovirus exposure and HLA in healthy donors. Use of 60 Vbeta and 13 Jbeta primers characterized the PCR. This table comes from immunoSEQ multiplex PCR, and its TCRdb copy is limited to in-frame clones, with some not included. The table has 170,000 or so clones, approximately 80% seen once. Sequenced input: PBMCs. These receptors originate from a man aged 25-45 years in good health and CMV-seropositive.

This sequence joins TRBV18 and TRBJ1-2, with 10 bases identical to TRBD1. From germline, CDR1 is KGHSH and CDR2 LQKENI. V lost 4 bases, J lost 4 bases, and 9 bases stayed unmatched. CDR3 length: 16 amino acids. The CDR3 region has the DNA TGTGCCAGCTCACGCCCGGAGGACAGGGGGGTCTATGGCTACACCTTC. It encodes CASSRPEDRGVYGYTF. Drawing the rest from reference TRBV18 and TRBJ1-2, the complete variable domain is NAGVMQNPRHLVRRRGQEARLRCSPMKGHSHVYWYRQLPEEGLKFMVYLQKENIIDESGMPKERFSAEFPKEGPSILRIQQVVRGDSAAYFCASSRPEDRGVYGYTFGSGTRLTVV.

The CDR3 loop reads CASSLVTGKQETQYF. As DNA, the CDR3 is TGTGCCAGCAGCTTAGTGACAGGGAAGCAAGAGACCCAGTACTTC. The V and J genes are TRBV7-8 and TRBJ2-5, with 7 bases that match TRBD1. The ends lost 1 base at V and 2 bases at J; junction bases unmatched: 4. This CDR3 region has 15 residues. Per the germline V gene, CDR1 is SGHVS and CDR2 is FQNEAQ.

This clone was seen a single time. CDR3 residues: CASSTFPGGNGYTF. In nucleotides, the CDR3 is TGTGCCAGCAGTACATTCCCCGGGGGAAATGGCTACACCTTC. V is TRBV27 and J is TRBJ1-2, with a possible D match to TRBD1 (5 bases). Germline V gene sequence: CDR1 MNHEY, CDR2 SMNVEV (reference sequence). CDR3 length: 14 residues. V was pared by 5 bases and J by 6 bases, with 16 bases between.

The rearrangement uses TRBV5-4 and TRBJ1-5; D perhaps matches TRBD1 (6 bases). Trimming pared 0 bases from V and 2 bases from J, leaving 12 bases between. Germline V gene sequence: CDR1 SGHNT, CDR2 YYREEE (reference sequence). CDR3 length equals 16 residues. The DNA of the CDR3 is TGTGCCAGCAGCTTGGGGGGGGGCTCGGGCAATCAGCCCCAGCATTTT. Protein sequence: CASSLGGGSGNQPQHF.

In regard to this clone: The same CDR3 is also encoded by other DNA sequences in this sample. The chain employs TRBV5-1 and TRBJ1-2; weak D call: TRBD1 (6 bases). Germline assignment: CDR1 SGHRS and CDR2 YFSETQ. The length of the CDR3 is 17 residues. The ends were cut back, 1 base at V and 8 bases at J, with 24 bases in the middle. This CDR3 is CASSLSAARGQADGYTF. The CDR3, as DNA: TGCGCCAGCAGCTTGTCAGCGGCCAGGGGTCAAGCAGACGGCTACACCTTC.

This clone was recorded once. The chain joins TRBV6-5 to TRBJ1-3; unclear D gene. Germline loops: CDR1 MNHEY, CDR2 SVGAGI. V lost 9 bases to trimming and J lost 0 bases, with 9 bases between them. This CDR3 comprises 13 residues. CDR3 region: CASLSSSGNTIYF. CDR3 in DNA: TGTGCCAGTCTATCAAGCTCTGGAAACACCATATATTTT.

The chain carries TRBV6-5 and TRBJ1-6; 11 bases agree with TRBD1. Germline CDR1 reads MNHEY; CDR2 reads SVGAGI. The CDR3 runs 15 residues. Unmatched junction bases numbered 5, after V lost 4 bases and J lost 9 bases. In nucleotides, the CDR3 is TGTGCCAGCAGTTCACCGGGACAGGGGGTTTCACCCCTCCACTTT. Its translation: CASSSPGQGVSPLHF.

The J gene is TRBJ2-5, the V gene TRBV4-1; D not certain. The J call is uncertain, as TRBJ2-7 better fits the DNA end. The CDR3 runs to 11 residues. Germline V gives CDR1 MGHRA, CDR2 YSYEKL. The CDR3 DNA follows: TGCGCCAGCAGCGATCTTTACGAGCAGTACTTC. This sequence encodes CASSDLYEQYF.

The chain recombines TRBV7-6 with TRBJ1-6; D is unclear. The CDR3 extends over 13 amino acids. With 2 bases removed from V and 7 bases from J, the gap between germline ends came to 6 bases. Germline values: CDR1 SGHVS, CDR2 FNYEAQ. CDR3 sequence (DNA): TGTGCCAGCAGCTTAAACGAGAATTCACCCCTCCACTTT. Amino acid sequence: CASSLNENSPLHF.

As concerns this clone: Other nucleotide sequences in the sample specify the same CDR3. The chain couples TRBV7-8 to TRBJ1-5; D not certain. Germline V gene data show CDR1 as SGHVS and CDR2 as FQNEAQ. This CDR3 contains 15 residues. Trimming removed 1 base from V and 7 bases from J, with 14 bases in between. This CDR3 reads CASSLGAGREQPQHF. DNA for the CDR3: TGTGCCAGCAGCTTAGGCGCCGGGAGGGAGCAGCCCCAGCATTTT.